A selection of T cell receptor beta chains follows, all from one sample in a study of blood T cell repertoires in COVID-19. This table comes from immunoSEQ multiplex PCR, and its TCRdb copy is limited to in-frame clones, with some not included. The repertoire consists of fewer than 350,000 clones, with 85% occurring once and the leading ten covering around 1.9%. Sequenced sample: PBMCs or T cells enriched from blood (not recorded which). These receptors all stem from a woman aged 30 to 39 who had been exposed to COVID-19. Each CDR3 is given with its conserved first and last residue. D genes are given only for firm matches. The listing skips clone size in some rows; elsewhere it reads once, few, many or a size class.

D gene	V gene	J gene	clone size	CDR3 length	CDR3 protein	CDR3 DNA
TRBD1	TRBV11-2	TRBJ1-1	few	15	CASSALGTVATEAFF	TGTGCCAGCAGCGCCCTAGGGACAGTGGCCACTGAAGCTTTCTTT
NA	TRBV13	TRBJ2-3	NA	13	CASSLVGANTQYF	TGTGCCAGCAGCTTAGTTGGGGCGAATACGCAGTATTTT
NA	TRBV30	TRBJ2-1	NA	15	CAWSLGQSSYNEQFF	TGTGCCTGGAGTCTAGGCCAAAGCTCCTACAATGAGCAGTTCTTC
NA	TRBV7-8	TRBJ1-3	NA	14	CASSLDSAGNTIYF	TGTGCCAGCAGCTTAGACAGTGCTGGAAACACCATATATTTT
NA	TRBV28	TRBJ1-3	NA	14	CASIPPGAGNTIYF	TGTGCCAGCATTCCTCCCGGGGCTGGAAACACCATATATTTT
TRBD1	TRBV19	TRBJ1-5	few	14	CASSTGTGNQPQHF	TGTGCCAGTAGTACCGGGACAGGGAATCAGCCCCAGCATTTT
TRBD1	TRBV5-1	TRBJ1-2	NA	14	CASSPPRDSYGYTF	TGCGCCAGCAGCCCGCCCCGGGACAGCTATGGCTACACCTTC
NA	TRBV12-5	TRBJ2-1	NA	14	CASGLVIQRDEQFF	TGTGCTAGTGGTTTGGTAATCCAGCGCGATGAGCAGTTCTTC
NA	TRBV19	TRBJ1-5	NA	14	CASRPTGIGQPQHF	TGTGCCAGTAGACCTACAGGTATAGGTCAGCCCCAGCATTTT
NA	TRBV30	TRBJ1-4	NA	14	CAWSVVRGGEKLFF	TGTGCCTGGAGTGTAGTACGGGGAGGGGAAAAACTGTTTTTT
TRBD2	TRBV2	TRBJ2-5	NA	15	CASSETSGRALTQYF	TGTGCCAGCAGTGAGACTAGCGGGAGGGCCCTGACCCAGTACTTC
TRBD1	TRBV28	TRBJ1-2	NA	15	CASSTPSRTGDGYTF	TGTGCCAGCAGTACCCCCTCTAGGACAGGGGATGGCTACACCTTC
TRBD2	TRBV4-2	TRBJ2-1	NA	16	CASSQGTAGGLNEQFF	TGTGCCAGCAGCCAAGGTACAGCGGGGGGGCTGAATGAGCAGTTCTTC
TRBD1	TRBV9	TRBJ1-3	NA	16	CASSAFRSGGGNTIYF	TGTGCCAGCAGCGCCTTTCGGTCAGGGGGGGGAAACACCATATATTTT
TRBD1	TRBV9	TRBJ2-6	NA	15	CASSFGTGQANVLTF	TGTGCCAGCAGCTTCGGGACAGGGCAGGCCAACGTCCTGACTTTC
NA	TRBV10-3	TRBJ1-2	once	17	CAISIPPDSVGDYGYTF	TGTGCCATCAGCATCCCCCCTGACAGTGTTGGGGACTATGGCTACACCTTC
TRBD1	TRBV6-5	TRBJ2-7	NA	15	CASSSGTGSSYEQYF	TGTGCCAGCAGTTCCGGGACAGGGAGCTCCTACGAGCAGTACTTC
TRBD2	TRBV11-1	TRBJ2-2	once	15	CASTMGLANTGELFF	TGTGCCAGCACCATGGGACTAGCGAACACCGGGGAGCTGTTTTTT
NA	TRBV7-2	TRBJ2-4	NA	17	CASSLGAPGGAKNIQYF	TGTGCCAGCAGCTTAGGGGCCCCAGGAGGAGCCAAAAACATTCAGTACTTC
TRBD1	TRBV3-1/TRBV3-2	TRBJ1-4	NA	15	CASSQMYQGGEKLFF	TGTGCCAGCAGCCAAATGTACCAGGGGGGTGAAAAACTGTTTTTT
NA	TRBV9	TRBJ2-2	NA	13	CASSPLGPGELFF	TGTGCCAGCAGCCCCTTGGGGCCCGGGGAGCTGTTTTTT
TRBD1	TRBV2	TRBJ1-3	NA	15	CASSRTGDSGNTIYF	TGTGCCAGCAGTAGGACAGGGGACTCTGGAAACACCATATATTTT
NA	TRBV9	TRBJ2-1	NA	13	CASSVANWSEQFF	TGTGCCAGCAGCGTAGCTAATTGGAGTGAGCAGTTCTTC
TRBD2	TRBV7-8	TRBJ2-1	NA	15	CASTAGKSSYNEQFF	TGTGCCAGTACAGCGGGGAAGAGCTCCTACAATGAGCAGTTCTTC
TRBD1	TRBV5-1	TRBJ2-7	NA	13	CASSFGTVYEQYF	TGCGCCAGCAGCTTCGGGACAGTATACGAGCAGTACTTC
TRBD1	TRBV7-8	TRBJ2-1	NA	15	CASSLEGGEYNEQFF	TGTGCCAGCAGCTTAGAAGGGGGCGAGTACAATGAGCAGTTCTTC
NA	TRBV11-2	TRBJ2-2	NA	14	CASSPRLDTGELFF	TGTGCCAGCAGCCCGCGTCTGGACACCGGGGAGCTGTTTTTT
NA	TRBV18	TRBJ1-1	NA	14	CASSPPSLNTEAFF	TGTGCCAGCTCACCTCCTAGCTTGAACACTGAAGCTTTCTTT
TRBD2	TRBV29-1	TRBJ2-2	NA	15	CSVWTSGSVTGELFF	TGCAGCGTGTGGACTAGCGGGAGTGTCACCGGGGAGCTGTTTTTT
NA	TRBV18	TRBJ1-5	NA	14	CASSREGSNQPQHF	TGTGCCAGCTCCCGAGAGGGTAGCAATCAGCCCCAGCATTTT
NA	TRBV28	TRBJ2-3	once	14	CASSLSSVTDTQYF	TGTGCCAGCAGTTTAAGTAGCGTCACAGATACGCAGTATTTT
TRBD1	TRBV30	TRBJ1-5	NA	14	CAWSMGQGGLAQHF	TGTGCCTGGAGTATGGGGCAGGGGGGTCTCGCCCAGCATTTT
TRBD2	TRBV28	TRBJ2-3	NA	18	CASSFGSGGANHLDTQYF	TGTGCCAGCAGTTTCGGTAGCGGGGGGGCCAATCATTTAGATACGCAGTATTTT
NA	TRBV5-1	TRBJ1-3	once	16	CASSLAGQISGNTIYF	TGCGCCAGCAGCTTGGCTGGACAGATATCTGGAAACACCATATATTTT
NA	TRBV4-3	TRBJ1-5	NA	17	CASSQVLVSRDNQPQHF	TGCGCCAGCAGCCAAGTTCTCGTTAGCAGGGACAATCAGCCCCAGCATTTT
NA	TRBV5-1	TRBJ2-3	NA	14	CASSLAQPSDTQYF	TGCGCCAGCAGCTTGGCACAGCCCTCAGATACGCAGTATTTT
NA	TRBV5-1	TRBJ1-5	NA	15	CASSLASGENQPQHF	TGCGCCAGCAGCTTGGCCTCGGGGGAAAATCAGCCCCAGCATTTT
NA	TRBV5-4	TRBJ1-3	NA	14	CASSLRTEGNTIYF	TGTGCCAGCAGCTTGAGGACAGAAGGAAACACCATATATTTT
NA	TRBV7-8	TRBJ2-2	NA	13	CASSIRGTGELFF	TGTGCCAGCAGCATAAGAGGGACCGGGGAGCTGTTTTTT
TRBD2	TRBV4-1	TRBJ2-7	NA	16	CASSQGGGLAGVRQYF	TGCGCCAGCAGCCAAGGGGGGGGACTAGCGGGAGTCAGGCAGTACTTC